Below are 24 T cell receptor beta chains sequenced from a single sample in a study of shared clonotypes between healthy human individuals. Only CD45RO-negative cells positively selected for CCR7 counted as naive CD8 cells, so terminally differentiated effector memory CD45RA+ cells were excluded. The data were produced by immunoSEQ multiplex PCR, yet TCRdb's version contains in-frame clones alone and is incomplete. Of around 1.9 million clones listed, 93% are singletons. The sequenced sample consisted of naive CD8+ T cells from PBMCs. The source of these receptors is a young man in good health. Some clones in this sample may be carry-over from other donors' samples.

This clone appeared a single time. This chain joins TRBV29-1 and TRBJ2-1; 12 bases agree with TRBD2. Germline CDR1 SQVTM, CDR2 ANQGSEA. V was clipped by 5 bases and J by 2 bases; unmatched bases: 4. This CDR3 is 15 amino acids long. CDR3 in amino acids: CSVLAGGVPYNEQFF. CDR3 DNA sequence: TGCAGCGTTCTAGCGGGAGGGGTACCCTACAATGAGCAGTTCTTC.

This clone appeared once. This chain connects TRBV19 to TRBJ1-2; a weak D match, TRBD1 (5 bases). Germline CDR1 reads LNHDA; CDR2 reads SQIVND (reference sequence). The CDR3 is made up of 16 amino acids. Trimming removed 10 bases at V and 1 base at J, with 22 bases between. In DNA form, the CDR3 reads TGTGCCACCAGACCCCCCGGGACTCGGAATAACTATGGCTACACCTTC. Translated: CATRPPGTRNNYGYTF.

The chain links TRBV11-2 to TRBJ1-4; no reliable D call. Germline CDR1 SGHAT, CDR2 FQNNGV. The CDR3 spans 11 residues. Trimming stripped 3 bases from V and 11 bases from J, with 7 bases between. The CDR3 DNA sequence: TGTGCCAGCAGCTTTACAGATAAACTGTTTTTT. Translation: CASSFTDKLFF.

The V gene is TRBV29-1, the J gene TRBJ2-7; D not resolved. The CDR3 loop spans 11 amino acids. In germline, CDR1 is SQVTM, CDR2 ANQGSEA. Trimming took 4 bases from V and 5 from J, leaving 9 bases between them. CDR3 loop: CSVVVVHEQYF. The CDR3 bases are TGCAGCGTTGTAGTGGTCCACGAGCAGTACTTC.

The V and J genes are TRBV5-1 and TRBJ2-7, with D unresolved. CDR3 length: 17 residues. Trimming left V 0 bases short and J 2 bases short, with 18 bases between. Germline values: CDR1 SGHRS, CDR2 YFSETQ. DNA of the CDR3: TGCGCCAGCAGCTTGGGTCTTTCGGCCCTGGAAGCCTACGAGCAGTACTTC. It codes for CASSLGLSALEAYEQYF.

The chain links TRBV7-8 to TRBJ2-1; D remains unclear. Trimming removed 2 bases from V and 4 bases from J, with 6 bases in between. The germline V gene has CDR1 SGHVS and CDR2 FQNEAQ. This CDR3 spans 13 amino acids. The CDR3 region has the DNA TGTGCCAGCAGCTTAATCTCTTACAATGAGCAGTTCTTC. It is translated as CASSLISYNEQFF.

The chain uses TRBV7-9 and TRBJ1-1; D call uncertain. The germline V and J ends were trimmed by 5 bases and 4 bases, with 14 bases remaining between them. The CDR3 sequence is 14 residues long. Per germline, CDR1 SEHNR and CDR2 FQNEAQ (reference sequence). The CDR3 here is CASSPYASATEAFF. In DNA, the CDR3 is TGTGCCAGCAGCCCATACGCGTCAGCCACTGAAGCTTTCTTT.

The chain uses TRBV6-6 and TRBJ2-1, with a tentative D call TRBD1 (5 bases). This CDR3 has 12 amino acids. Germline V CDR1 and CDR2: MNHNY, SVGAGI (reference sequence). V lost 8 bases and J lost 6, with 11 bases in between. DNA of the CDR3: TGTGCCAGCTGGCCAGGGATCAATGAGCAGTTCTTC. This encodes CASWPGINEQFF.

CDR3 coding DNA: TGTGCCAGCAGCTTAGAACTAGCGGGAGCCTCCTACGAGCAGTACTTC. Its protein product is CASSLELAGASYEQYF. The rearrangement links TRBV7-9 to TRBJ2-7; TRBD2 agrees at 11 bases. J gave up 0 bases and V 1 base, and 2 bases lay outside the gene matches. CDR1 SEHNR and CDR2 FQNEAQ come from the germline V gene (reference sequence). CDR3 length: 16 residues.

The chain combines TRBV19 with TRBJ1-5; the match to TRBD1 covers 9 bases. Germline V gives CDR1 LNHDA, CDR2 SQIVND (reference sequence). Trimming cost V 4 bases and J 7 bases; bases outside gene matches: 5. The CDR3 has 14 residues. The CDR3 protein is CASSTGQGWQPQHF. The CDR3 DNA follows: TGTGCCAGTAGTACGGGACAGGGATGGCAGCCCCAGCATTTT.

This clone appeared a single time. The V gene is TRBV10-3, the J gene TRBJ2-7; D unresolved. This CDR3 comprises 11 residues. Trimming took off 6 bases at V and 4 bases at J, with 7 bases between the two ends. The germline gives CDR1 ENHRY, CDR2 SYGVKD. This chain's CDR3 is CAISYGYEQYF. DNA for the CDR3: TGTGCCATCAGCTACGGTTACGAGCAGTACTTC.

CDR3 DNA: TGTGCCAGCACCATAGGGGGGCTTGGTAACTATGGCTACACCTTC. The encoded protein is CASTIGGLGNYGYTF. The J gene is TRBJ1-2, the V gene TRBV7-9, with a weak D call TRBD1 (6 bases). This CDR3 has 15 residues. Germline V lookup: CDR1 SEHNR, CDR2 FQNEAQ (reference sequence). V shed 7 bases and J shed 1 base, with 16 bases lying between them. The full variable domain, completed using reference TRBV7-9 and TRBJ1-2, is DTGVSQNPRHKITKRGQNVTFRCDPISEHNRLYWYRQTLGQGPEFLTYFQNEAQLEKSRLLSDRFSAERPKGSFSTLEIQRTEQGDSAMYLCASTIGGLGNYGYTFGSGTRLTVV.

This sequence joins TRBV27 and TRBJ2-7; D ambiguous. Trimming pared 6 bases from V and 0 bases from J, leaving 12 bases between. The CDR3 totals 14 residues. Germline CDR1 MNHEY, CDR2 SMNVEV (reference sequence). CDR3 sequence: CASREGGSSYEQYF. CDR3 DNA sequence: TGTGCCAGCAGGGAAGGCGGCAGCTCCTACGAGCAGTACTTC.

The chain is built from TRBV6-5 and TRBJ2-7; D could derive from TRBD1 or TRBD2 (5 bases each). The length of the CDR3 is 15 residues. V lost 5 bases, J lost 3 bases, and 17 bases lay in between. The germline CDR1 and CDR2 sequences are MNHEY and SVGAGI. CDR3 DNA: TGTGCCAGCAGTCCCCGGGACGGTCCCTTCTACGAGCAGTACTTC. Translating it yields CASSPRDGPFYEQYF.

This clone was observed a single time. V is TRBV27 and J is TRBJ1-2; TRBD1 aligns across 7 bases. V gave up 3 bases and J gave up 5 bases; unmatched junction bases: 3. The germline gives CDR1 MNHEY, CDR2 SMNVEV (reference sequence). CDR3 size: 13 residues. The CDR3 bases are TGTGCCAGCAGTTTTTCACAGGGGTATGGCTACACCTTC. This translates into CASSFSQGYGYTF.

The V call is TRBV7-9, the J call TRBJ1-3; 8 positions agree with TRBD1. Per germline, CDR1 SEHNR and CDR2 FQNEAQ (reference sequence). The CDR3 sequence is 15 residues long. V dropped 3 bases and J dropped 5; count of bases not matched to a gene: 6. DNA for the CDR3: TGTGCCAGCAGCTTGGACAGGGTTTTAAGAAACACCATATATTTT. Its protein is CASSLDRVLRNTIYF.

This clone was seen a single time. V is TRBV7-6 and J is TRBJ1-4; unclear D gene. Germline V CDR1 and CDR2: SGHVS, FNYEAQ. The CDR3 has 16 amino acids. Trimming cost V 5 bases and J 1 base, with 14 bases left between them. The chain's CDR3 is CASSPIVGLTNEKLFF. The CDR3 nucleotides are TGTGCCAGCAGCCCTATAGTTGGGTTAACTAATGAAAAACTGTTTTTT.

V is TRBV11-2 and J is TRBJ2-5; TRBD2 matches 7 bases. V shed 1 base and J 5 bases; nucleotides not matched to a gene: 4. Germline V gene sequence: CDR1 SGHAT, CDR2 FQNNGV. CDR3 length: 14 residues. The CDR3 sequence: CASSLGLGGETQYF. The CDR3, as DNA: TGTGCCAGCAGCTTAGGTCTGGGGGGGGAGACCCAGTACTTC.

The chain joins TRBV19 to TRBJ1-3, with D unresolved. Germline V gene data show CDR1 as LNHDA and CDR2 as SQIVND (reference sequence). V shed 3 bases and J shed 1 base, with 10 bases lying between them. The CDR3 length is 15 residues. The chain's CDR3 is CASSITDGSGNTIYF. The CDR3 bases are TGTGCCAGTAGTATCACGGACGGTTCTGGAAACACCATATATTTT.

This sequence joins TRBV2 and TRBJ2-7; D is uncertain. Trimming stripped 6 bases from V and 7 bases from J, with 1 base between. Germline loops: CDR1 SNHLY, CDR2 FYNNEI. This CDR3 comprises 8 residues. The CDR3 bases are TGTGCCAGCAGGGAGCAGTACTTC. It encodes CASREQYF.

The chain recombines TRBV7-9 with TRBJ2-1; perhaps D is TRBD1 or TRBD2 (5 bases each). V gave up 5 bases and J gave up 4 bases, with 15 bases separating them. Per the germline V gene, CDR1 is SEHNR and CDR2 is FQNEAQ (reference sequence). The CDR3 loop spans 15 amino acids. The CDR3 loop is CASSLGPGQYNEQFF. Here the CDR3 DNA reads TGTGCCAGCAGCCTTGGCCCGGGGCAGTACAATGAGCAGTTCTTC.

CDR3 sequence: CASSPTVYSNTGELFF. In DNA form, the CDR3 reads TGTGCCAGCTCACCGACAGTTTACTCGAACACCGGGGAGCTGTTTTTT. V gene TRBV18 combines with J gene TRBJ2-2; TRBD1 is a possible D gene (5 bases). There are 16 residues in the CDR3. The germline gives CDR1 KGHSH, CDR2 LQKENI. V was trimmed by 3 bases and J by 0 bases, leaving 11 bases between them. The whole variable domain, filled in from reference TRBV18 and TRBJ2-2, reads NAGVMQNPRHLVRRRGQEARLRCSPMKGHSHVYWYRQLPEEGLKFMVYLQKENIIDESGMPKERFSAEFPKEGPSILRIQQVVRGDSAAYFCASSPTVYSNTGELFFGEGSRLTVL.

This clone was counted between two and nine times. The chain uses TRBV7-9 and TRBJ1-5; 9 bases are a match to TRBD1. After removal of 1 base from V and 3 bases from J, the junction contained 4 bases not matched to a gene. The CDR3 has 16 amino acids. Germline V gene lookup returns CDR1 SEHNR and CDR2 FQNEAQ (reference sequence). The CDR3 DNA sequence: TGTGCCAGCAGCTTAGTTACAGGGGGCCCCAATCAGCCCCAGCATTTT. The encoded protein is CASSLVTGGPNQPQHF.

A note on this clone: This specimen includes other DNA sequences encoding the same CDR3. The chain couples TRBV19 to TRBJ2-7; D perhaps matches TRBD1 (5 bases). This CDR3 has 12 residues. The V gene's germline CDR1 is LNHDA and CDR2 SQIVND (reference sequence). Trimming removed 5 bases from V and 3 bases from J, with 8 bases in between. CDR3 sequence: CASSRDSYEQYF. CDR3 DNA sequence: TGTGCCAGTAGTCGTGACAGCTACGAGCAGTACTTC. Full variable domain (rest looked up from reference TRBV19 and TRBJ2-7): DGGITQSPKYLFRKEGQNVTLSCEQNLNHDAMYWYRQDPGQGLRLIYYSQIVNDFQKGDIAEGYSVSREKKESFPLTVTSAQKNPTAFYLCASSRDSYEQYFGPGTRLTVT.